Described below is a single T cell receptor (beta chain) sequence and its context. The entry originates in a study of T cell repertoires in cytomegalovirus infection. TCRdb used MiXCR to reprocess the reads, holding one entry per CDR3 protein. Of hundreds of thousands of distinct CDR3 sequences listed, 35% to 40% were seen once; the top ten hold 2.5% to 3.5%. The J segment lost 0 bases and the V segment lost 6 bases, leaving 7 bases of the junction unmatched. CDR1 and CDR2 from the germline V gene are SNHLY and FYNNEI. CDR3 length: 16 residues. This clonotype originated in a human donor in good health (CMV status not recorded). Some clones in this sample may be carry-over from other donors' samples. Input material: PBMCs. The chain carries TRBV2 and TRBJ1-1; 10 bases align to TRBD1. The CDR3 nucleotides read TGTGCCAGCAGGGCGACAGGGGGCATGATGAACACTGAAGCTTTCTTT. Translated: CASRATGGMMNTEAFF. The full variable domain, in which reference TRBV2 and TRBJ1-1 provide the parts outside the CDR3, is EPEVTQTPSHQVTQMGQEVILRCVPISNHLYFYWYRQILGQKVEFLVSFYNNEISEKSEIFDDQFSVERPDGSNFTLKIRSTKLEDSAMYFCASRATGGMMNTEAFFGQGTRLTVV.